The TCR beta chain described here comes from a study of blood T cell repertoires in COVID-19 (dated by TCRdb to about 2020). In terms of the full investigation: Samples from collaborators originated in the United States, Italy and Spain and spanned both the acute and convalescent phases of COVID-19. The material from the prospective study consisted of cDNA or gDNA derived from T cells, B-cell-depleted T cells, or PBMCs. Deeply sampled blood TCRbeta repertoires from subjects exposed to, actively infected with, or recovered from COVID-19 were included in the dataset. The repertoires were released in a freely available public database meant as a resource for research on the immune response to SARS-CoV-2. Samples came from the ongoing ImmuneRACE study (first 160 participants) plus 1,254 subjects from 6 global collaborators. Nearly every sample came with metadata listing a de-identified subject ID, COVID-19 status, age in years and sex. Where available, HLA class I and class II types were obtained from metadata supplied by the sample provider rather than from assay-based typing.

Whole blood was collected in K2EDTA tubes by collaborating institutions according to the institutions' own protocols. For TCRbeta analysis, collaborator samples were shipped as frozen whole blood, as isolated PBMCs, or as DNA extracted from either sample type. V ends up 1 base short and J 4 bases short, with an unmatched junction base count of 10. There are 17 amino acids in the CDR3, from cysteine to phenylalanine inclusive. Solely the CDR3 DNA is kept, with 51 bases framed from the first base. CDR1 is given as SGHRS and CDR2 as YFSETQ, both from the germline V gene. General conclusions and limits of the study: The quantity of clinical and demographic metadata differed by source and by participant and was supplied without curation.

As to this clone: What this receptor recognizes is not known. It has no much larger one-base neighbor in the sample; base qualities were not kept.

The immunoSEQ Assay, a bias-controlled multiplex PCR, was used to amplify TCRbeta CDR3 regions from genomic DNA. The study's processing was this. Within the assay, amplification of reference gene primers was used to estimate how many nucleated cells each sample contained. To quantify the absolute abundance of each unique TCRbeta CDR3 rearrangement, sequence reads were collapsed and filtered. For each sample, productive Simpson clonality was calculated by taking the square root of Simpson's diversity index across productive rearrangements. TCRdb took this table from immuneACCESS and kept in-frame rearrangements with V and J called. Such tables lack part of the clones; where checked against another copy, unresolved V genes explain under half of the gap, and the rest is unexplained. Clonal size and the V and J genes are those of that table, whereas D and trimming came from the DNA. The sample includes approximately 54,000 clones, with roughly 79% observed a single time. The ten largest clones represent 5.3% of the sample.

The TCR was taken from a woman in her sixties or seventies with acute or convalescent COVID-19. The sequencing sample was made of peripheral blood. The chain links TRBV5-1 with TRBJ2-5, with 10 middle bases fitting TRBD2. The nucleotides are TGCGCCAGCAGCTTGATATCTAGCGGGGGCTTCGGAGAGACCCAGTACTTC. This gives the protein CASSLISSGGFGETQYF.